Below are 27 T cell receptor beta chains sequenced from a single sample in a study of T cell responses to AZD1222 COVID-19 vaccine. Profiled with immunoSEQ multiplex PCR; TCRdb holds only in-frame clones, not every one. The sample has about 97,000 clones, over 75% seen once. The sequenced sample was peripheral blood, obtained on day 0 of AZD1222 vaccination. Source of these receptors: an adult in good health.

The rearrangement uses TRBV6-2 or TRBV6-3 and TRBJ1-1; no clear D. The CDR3 loop spans 16 amino acids. Trimming took off 2 bases at V and 0 bases at J, with 13 bases between the two ends. The germline V gene encodes CDR1 MNHEY and CDR2 SVGEGT. In DNA, the CDR3 is TGTGCCAGCAGTTACCCTATTGGAGGGATGAACACTGAAGCTTTCTTT. Protein product: CASSYPIGGMNTEAFF.

V is TRBV2 and J is TRBJ2-7; 7 nucleotides agree with TRBD1. The germline CDR1 and CDR2 sequences are SNHLY and FYNNEI. The CDR3 sequence is 11 residues long. Trimming cost V 8 bases and J 3 bases; bases outside gene matches: 1. This CDR3 reads CASRQGYEQYF. DNA for the CDR3: TGTGCCAGCCGACAGGGCTACGAGCAGTACTTC.

This chain links TRBV18 with TRBJ2-3; TRBD1 is a possible D gene (6 bases). CDR3 length: 16 amino acids. Deletions cut 0 bases from V and 1 base from J, with 11 bases between. Looked up from germline, CDR1 is KGHSH and CDR2 is LQKENI. The CDR3 sequence is CASSPPGRGGTDTQYF. For the CDR3, the DNA is TGTGCCAGCTCACCACCGGGCAGGGGAGGCACAGATACGCAGTATTTT.

CDR3 region: CASSDRRGAYEQYF. CDR3 bases: TGTGCCAGCAGCGATCGACGGGGGGCCTACGAGCAGTACTTC. The V gene is TRBV11-2, the J gene TRBJ2-7; 7 bases are a match to TRBD2. CDR1 and CDR2 (germline): SGHAT, FQNNGV. Trimming removed 5 bases from V and 2 bases from J; junction bases left unmatched: 6. CDR3 length equals 14 residues.

The chain joins TRBV21-1 to TRBJ1-1. TRBV21-1 is a pseudogene locus. This CDR3 is built from 15 residues. The CDR3 nucleotides are TGTGCCAGCAGGCGGGACAAGCCGATGAACACTGAAGCTTTCTTT. It codes for CASRRDKPMNTEAFF.

The genes are TRBV5-6 and TRBJ1-4, with TRBD1 as a possible D gene (6 bases). Deletions cut 4 bases from V and 4 bases from J, with 20 bases between. The germline CDR1 and CDR2 sequences are SGHDT and YYEEEE. The CDR3 totals 17 residues. The CDR3 is CASSRVAGASDNEKLFF. In DNA, the CDR3 is TGTGCCAGCAGCAGGGTGGCGGGGGCGAGCGATAATGAAAAACTGTTTTTT.

The chain has TRBV5-4 and TRBJ1-2; 7 nucleotides line up with TRBD1. J lost 6 bases, V lost 0 bases, and 5 bases had no gene match. The germline CDR1 and CDR2 sequences are SGHNT and YYREEE (reference sequence). This CDR3 is 14 amino acids long. The CDR3 bases are TGTGCCAGCAGCTTGGCGGCACAGGGGCATGGCTACACCTTC. Its protein is CASSLAAQGHGYTF.

The V call is TRBV4-3, the J call TRBJ1-2; the match to TRBD1 covers 9 bases. Germline trimming cut 3 bases from V and 7 bases from J; bases unmatched to any gene: 6. Germline-derived CDR1 and CDR2 are LGHNA and YSLEER. The CDR3 loop spans 14 amino acids. As DNA, the CDR3 is TGCGCCAGCAGCCAGAGGACAGGGGTGAGTGGCTACACCTTC. Protein sequence: CASSQRTGVSGYTF.

J is TRBJ2-2 and V is TRBV19; TRBD2 matches at 13 bases. The CDR3 sequence is 16 residues long. Losses at the gene ends were 3 bases for V and 9 bases for J; bases not matched to a gene: 7. The germline V gene encodes CDR1 LNHDA and CDR2 SQIVND (reference sequence). CDR3 nucleotides: TGTGCCAGTAGTATCCTACTAGCGGGGGGGTACCGGGAGCTGTTTTTT. The encoded protein is CASSILLAGGYRELFF.

V usage is TRBV9 and J usage is TRBJ1-1; D is perhaps TRBD1 (5 bases). V was trimmed by 0 bases and J by 3 bases, leaving 6 bases between them. This CDR3 is 13 amino acids long. The germline V gene encodes CDR1 SGDLS and CDR2 YYNGEE. The DNA for the CDR3 is TGTGCCAGCAGCGTAGACAGGCACACTGAAGCTTTCTTT. Protein sequence: CASSVDRHTEAFF.

The chain employs TRBV3-1 (or the pseudogene TRBV3-2) and TRBJ2-7; D possibly uses TRBD1 or TRBD2 (5 bases each). The CDR3 covers 14 residues. With 0 bases removed from V and 5 bases from J, the gap between germline ends came to 11 bases. The germline CDR1 and CDR2 sequences are LGHDT and YNNKEL (reference sequence). The CDR3 nucleotides read TGTGCCAGCAGCCAAGAAGAGGGGTCCCACGAGCAGTACTTC. This codes for CASSQEEGSHEQYF.

This clone was seen a few times. The V and J genes are TRBV28 and TRBJ1-1; 7 bases are a match to TRBD1. CDR1 is MDHEN and CDR2 is SYDVKM in the germline V gene. The CDR3 spans 15 residues. Trimming took 5 bases from V and 3 from J; bases not matched to a gene: 9. The CDR3 region has the DNA TGTGCCAGCAGTGTCCGACAGGGACGGTACACTGAAGCTTTCTTT. Translation gives CASSVRQGRYTEAFF.

J is TRBJ1-4 and V is TRBV28; D gene uncertain. The CDR3 consists of 15 residues. The germline V gene encodes CDR1 MDHEN and CDR2 SYDVKM. The V end was cut by 5 bases, the J end by 2 bases, with 12 bases between. The chain's CDR3 is CASSDPRRTNEKLFF. The CDR3 DNA sequence: TGTGCCAGCAGTGACCCGAGACGGACTAATGAAAAACTGTTTTTT.

The chain is built from TRBV9 and TRBJ2-4, with TRBD1 identical over 7 bases. V dropped 3 bases and J dropped 6; count of bases not matched to a gene: 6. The CDR3 runs to 14 residues. The germline V gene has CDR1 SGDLS and CDR2 YYNGEE. CDR3 sequence reads: CASSAIGGTNIQYF. The CDR3 DNA reads TGTGCCAGCAGCGCAATAGGGGGCACAAACATTCAGTACTTC.

This clone was recorded once. The chain couples TRBV7-2 to TRBJ2-1; 9 nucleotides line up with TRBD2. Germline V gene sequence: CDR1 SGHTA, CDR2 FQGNSA. The CDR3 has 15 residues. The V gene end was trimmed by 3 bases and the J gene end by 6 bases; junction bases not matched to a gene: 6. The chain's CDR3 is CASSFLGLASNEQFF. The CDR3 region has the DNA TGTGCCAGCAGCTTCCTGGGACTAGCCTCCAATGAGCAGTTCTTC. Looking up the rest from reference TRBV7-2 and TRBJ2-1 gives the full variable domain: GAGVSQSPSNKVTEKGKDVELRCDPISGHTALYWYRQSLGQGLEFLIYFQGNSAPDKSGLPSDRFSAERTGGSVSTLTIQRTQQEDSAVYLCASSFLGLASNEQFFGPGTRLTVL.

This clone was counted only a few times. The chain carries TRBV6-5 and TRBJ2-1, with D possibly TRBD2 on 5 matching bases. Germline V gene data show CDR1 as MNHEY and CDR2 as SVGAGI. V was cut by 7 bases and J by 0 bases, with 13 bases left in between. This CDR3 is built from 15 residues. The CDR3 nucleotides are TGTGCCAGCACCTTAGCGTCCAGCTCCTACAATGAGCAGTTCTTC. Amino acid sequence: CASTLASSSYNEQFF.

CDR3 sequence: CASVEHYEQYF. CDR3 DNA sequence: TGTGCCAGCGTTGAGCACTACGAGCAGTACTTC. The chain has TRBV6-5 and TRBJ2-7; D remains unclear. The CDR3 covers 11 residues. Trimming removed 8 bases from V and 3 bases from J, with 8 bases in between. Germline V lookup: CDR1 MNHEY, CDR2 SVGAGI.

This clone was recorded only once. The chain combines TRBV3-1 (or the pseudogene TRBV3-2) with TRBJ2-5; D possibly corresponds to TRBD2 (5 bases). Per germline, CDR1 LGHDT and CDR2 YNNKEL (reference sequence). V was cut by 2 bases and J by 1 base, with 8 bases left in between. The CDR3 consists of 14 residues. The CDR3 DNA follows: TGTGCCAGCAGCCAAAGGCGGGCCCAAGAGACCCAGTACTTC. Translating gives CASSQRRAQETQYF.

The rearrangement uses TRBV6-5 and TRBJ1-1, with D uncertain. The V gene lost 5 bases and the J gene lost 6 bases, with 13 bases spanning the gap. CDR1 is MNHEY, CDR2 SVGAGI, per germline. The CDR3 is 13 amino acids. CDR3 region: CASSPPKRAEAFF. CDR3 bases: TGTGCCAGCAGTCCTCCCAAGAGGGCTGAAGCTTTCTTT.

This rearrangement joins TRBV6-5 to TRBJ2-3; D remains ambiguous. V lost 8 bases to trimming and J lost 0 bases, with 9 bases between them. The CDR3 length is 13 residues. Germline V gene data show CDR1 as MNHEY and CDR2 as SVGAGI. DNA for the CDR3: TGTGCCAGCCCCGACCCCAGCACAGATACGCAGTATTTT. Translation gives CASPDPSTDTQYF.

This sequence joins TRBV7-2 and TRBJ1-1; D is unresolved. The germline CDR1 and CDR2 sequences are SGHTA and FQGNSA. V lost 2 bases, J lost 0 bases, and 1 base lay in between. The CDR3 is 12 residues long. The CDR3 here is CASSLMNTEAFF. The DNA for the CDR3 is TGTGCCAGCAGCTTAATGAACACTGAAGCTTTCTTT.

The CDR3, as DNA: TGTGCCAGCAGCCAATATAAGCGGGACAGCTCCTACAATGAGCAGTTCTTC. Amino acid sequence: CASSQYKRDSSYNEQFF. J is TRBJ2-1 and V is TRBV3-1 (or the pseudogene TRBV3-2); D is possibly TRBD1 or TRBD2 (7 bases each). The V gene's germline CDR1 is LGHDT and CDR2 YNNKEL (reference sequence). This CDR3 is 17 amino acids long. V lost 2 bases and J 0 bases, leaving 14 bases between the germline ends.

V usage is TRBV7-2 and J usage is TRBJ2-1; 11 positions agree with TRBD2. The CDR3 spans 14 residues. The junction had 3 bases not matched to a gene; V was cut back by 1 base and J by 10 bases. Germline CDR1 SGHTA, CDR2 FQGNSA. Written as DNA, the CDR3 is TGTGCCAGCAGCTTAGAACTAGCGGGGGAAGAGCAGTTCTTC. This gives the protein CASSLELAGEEQFF.

This rearrangement joins TRBV28 to TRBJ2-3; 8 positions match TRBD2. The CDR3 is 15 amino acids. Germline CDR1 is MDHEN and CDR2 is SYDVKM. V lost 4 bases and J lost 6; bases outside the gene matches: 9. The CDR3 DNA follows: TGTGCCAGCAGTTCAGAGCGGGGGATTCGGGATACGCAGTATTTT. It codes for CASSSERGIRDTQYF.

The chain employs TRBV18 and TRBJ1-6; D perhaps matches TRBD1 (5 bases). Trimming removed 2 bases from V and 7 bases from J, with 9 bases in between. Germline CDR1 reads KGHSH; CDR2 reads LQKENI. The CDR3 extends over 14 amino acids. The CDR3 reads CASSPGGGNSPLHF. The CDR3 region has the DNA TGTGCCAGCTCACCAGGGGGAGGCAATTCACCCCTCCACTTT.

The chain is built from TRBV19 and TRBJ1-2; D is uncertain. V was clipped by 5 bases and J by 8 bases, with 12 bases between them. Germline V gene lookup returns CDR1 LNHDA and CDR2 SQIVND (reference sequence). The CDR3 is 12 residues long. The CDR3 region has the DNA TGTGCCAGTAGTGCTAAGTTGGAGGGCTACACCTTC. It is translated as CASSAKLEGYTF.

Only a few counts were recorded for this clone. This chain uses TRBV18 with TRBJ1-1; D is ambiguous. The length of the CDR3 is 15 residues. Germline CDR1 and CDR2: KGHSH and LQKENI. Trimming took 0 bases from V and 6 from J, leaving 14 bases between them. In nucleotides, the CDR3 is TGTGCCAGCTCACCACCGGAAGGGCCGGGTGCTGAAGCTTTCTTT. Translating gives CASSPPEGPGAEAFF.